This T cell receptor (beta chain) appears in the sequencing data of a study of beta chain features in type 1 diabetes (dated by TCRdb to 2017 to 2018). As for the study more broadly: Patients and healthy donors did not differ in mean age, gender distribution, total cell number or subset yield. A total of some 110 million sorted cells were examined across all samples, and the number of cells per subset was strongly correlated with RNA yield. The study compared the TCRB repertoires of sorted circulating CD4+ T cell subsets in recently diagnosed type 1 diabetes patients with those in matched healthy donors. Regulatory and stem cell-like memory subsets were obtained from only 8 patients and roughly 8 healthy donors, while naive and central memory subsets were obtained from all 30 or so donors.

Overall study outcomes, separate from this receptor: Naive, central memory and regulatory TCRB repertoires appeared to be more alike among patients than among healthy donors. At VDJ recombination sites, type 1 diabetes patients had fewer insertions and more deleted nucleotides, which implies abnormalities in thymic rearrangement. Because cDNA was sequenced instead of genomic DNA, activated cells with high expression could be over-represented, although the groups did not differ in activation or CD3 levels. Because small numbers of individuals were included in the HLA sub-analyses, any influence of HLA type on TCRB rearrangement was left unresolved. PCR may preferentially amplify shorter templates, but because patient and control samples were amplified and corrected together, any resulting skew would affect both groups equally. Type 1 diabetes patients showed a moderate but significant shortening of TCRB CDR3 length in all four CD4+ subsets.

The High Capacity cDNA Reverse Transcription Kit was used to reverse transcribe all of the isolated RNA, meaning that expressed TCRB transcripts were what got sequenced. Naive, central memory and regulatory T cell samples underwent deep immunoSEQ sequencing, averaging approximately 3.3 million total reads per sample. Sorted cells were lysed in RLT buffer, and RNA was extracted using DNase-treated RNeasy Micro or Mini kits according to cell number. Each cell subset was processed on its own to prevent cross-contamination, while patient and healthy donor samples were processed together. Using the immunoSEQ multiplex PCR, TCRB sequences were amplified from cDNA into 87-bp fragments spanning the CDR3 region. Amplicons were sequenced on the Illumina HiSeq platform. As for the original processing: PCR bias was corrected computationally using synthetic template baselines, and reads within Hamming distance 2 were collapsed, with unmergeable singletons discarded. By aligning reads against IMGT, V, D and J genes, CDR3 length, and insertions or deletions at six rearrangement sites were assigned. Within each subset, clonotype counts were normalized to sorted cell number, and only after that were true diversity and Gini coefficients computed with the tcR R package. The overlap coefficient, calculated on TCRB nucleotide sequences, was used to quantify repertoire sharing. As a proxy for the pre-selection repertoire, out-of-frame TCRB sequences from naive cells were analyzed. TCRdb re-hosts the immuneACCESS table, in-frame sequences only. Its copies lack some clones; in the studies checked, an unresolved V gene accounts for under half of them, and the cause for the rest is not known. Clonal size and the V and J genes are those of that table, whereas D and trimming came from the DNA. This sample gives about 260,000 clones in total; around 21% of them show up just once. In total, the top ten clones hold 0.028% of the sample.

This clone appeared a few times. Its antigen is still unknown. At one boundary the junction diverges from the germline segment, which might be a read error. A single peripheral blood draw of about 120 mL on average was collected from each donor into heparinised tubes. Using a panel that included CD45RO, CCR7, CD25, CD127, CD95 and CD27, naive, central memory, regulatory and stem cell-like memory CD4+ T cells were sorted on a BD FACSAria II. All sorted populations exceeded 95% purity. PBMCs were isolated immediately by Lymphoprep density gradient centrifugation and stained directly without culture. Samples were stained and sorted in pairs, with one healthy donor and one patient per experiment, so that batch effects were minimized. For CDR1 and CDR2, the germline V gene lists LGHNA and YSLEER. The CDR3, cysteine through phenylalanine, is 15 amino acids long. Of all the DNA, just the CDR3 is kept, 45 bases in frame from base 1.

Material for sequencing was naive CD4+ T cells from blood. This specimen's cell subset or site label, per the study, means: true naive CD4+ T cells. This receptor was taken from a woman aged 40 to 55 with type 1 diabetes. The sequence links TRBV4-3 to TRBJ2-1; 8 junctional bases match TRBD2. DNA sequence: TGCGCCAGCAGCCAAGCGGGGGGGGCCTATAATGAGCAGTTCTTC. It specifies CASSQAGGAYNEQFF.